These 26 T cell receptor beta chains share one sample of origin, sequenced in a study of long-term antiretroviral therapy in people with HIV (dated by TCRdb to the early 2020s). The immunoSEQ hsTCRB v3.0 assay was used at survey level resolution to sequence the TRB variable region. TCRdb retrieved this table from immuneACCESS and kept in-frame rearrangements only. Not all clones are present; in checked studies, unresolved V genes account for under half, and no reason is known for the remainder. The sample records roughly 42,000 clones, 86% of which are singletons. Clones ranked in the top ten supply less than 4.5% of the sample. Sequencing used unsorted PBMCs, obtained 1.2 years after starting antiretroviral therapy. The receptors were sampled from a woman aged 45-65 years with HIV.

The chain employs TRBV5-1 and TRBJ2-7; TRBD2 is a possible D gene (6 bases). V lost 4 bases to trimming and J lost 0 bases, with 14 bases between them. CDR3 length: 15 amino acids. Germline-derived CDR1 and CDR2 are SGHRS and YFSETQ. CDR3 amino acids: CASSRDSPTSYEQYF. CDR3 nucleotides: TGCGCCAGCAGCCGGGACTCTCCGACCTCCTACGAGCAGTACTTC.

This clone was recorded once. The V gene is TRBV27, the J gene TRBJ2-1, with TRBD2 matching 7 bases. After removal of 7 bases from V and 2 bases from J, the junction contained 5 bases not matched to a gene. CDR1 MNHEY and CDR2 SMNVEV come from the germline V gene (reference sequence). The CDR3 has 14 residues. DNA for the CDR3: TGTGCCAGCACTCTGGGGGGGACCTACAATGAGCAGTTCTTC. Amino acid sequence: CASTLGGTYNEQFF.

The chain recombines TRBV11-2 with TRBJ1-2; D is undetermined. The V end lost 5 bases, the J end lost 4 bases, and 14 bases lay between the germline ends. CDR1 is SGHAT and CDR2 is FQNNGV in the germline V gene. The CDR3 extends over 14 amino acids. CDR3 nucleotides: TGTGCCAGCAGCCCTAGACTTTCTTCCTATGGCTACACCTTC. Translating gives CASSPRLSSYGYTF.

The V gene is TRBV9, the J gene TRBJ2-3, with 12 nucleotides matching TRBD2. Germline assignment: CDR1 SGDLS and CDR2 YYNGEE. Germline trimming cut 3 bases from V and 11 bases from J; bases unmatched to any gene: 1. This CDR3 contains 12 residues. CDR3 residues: CASSGTSGEQYF. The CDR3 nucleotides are TGTGCCAGCAGCGGGACTAGCGGGGAGCAGTATTTT.

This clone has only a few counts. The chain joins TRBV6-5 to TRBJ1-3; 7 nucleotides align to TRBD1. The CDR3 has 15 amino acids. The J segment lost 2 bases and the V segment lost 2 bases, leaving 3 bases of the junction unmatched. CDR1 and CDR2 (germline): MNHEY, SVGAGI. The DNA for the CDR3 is TGTGCCAGCAGTTACGAGGGGGCGACTGGAAACACCATATATTTT. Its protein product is CASSYEGATGNTIYF.

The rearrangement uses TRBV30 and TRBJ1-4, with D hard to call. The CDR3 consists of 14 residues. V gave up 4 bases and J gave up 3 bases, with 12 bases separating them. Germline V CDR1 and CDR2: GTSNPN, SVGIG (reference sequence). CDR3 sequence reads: CAWNGEWANEKLFF. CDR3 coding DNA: TGTGCCTGGAACGGAGAGTGGGCTAATGAAAAACTGTTTTTT.

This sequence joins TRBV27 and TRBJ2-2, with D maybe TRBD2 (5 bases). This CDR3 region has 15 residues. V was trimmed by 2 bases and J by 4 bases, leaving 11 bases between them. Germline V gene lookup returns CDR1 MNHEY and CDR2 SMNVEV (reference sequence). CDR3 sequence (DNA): TGTGCCAGCAGTTTAGGAGGACTCCGCACCGGGGAGCTGTTTTTT. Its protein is CASSLGGLRTGELFF.

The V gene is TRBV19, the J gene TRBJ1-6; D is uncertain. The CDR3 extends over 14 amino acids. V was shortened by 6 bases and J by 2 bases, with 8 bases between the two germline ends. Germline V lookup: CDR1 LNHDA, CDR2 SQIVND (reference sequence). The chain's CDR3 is CASSRTTYNSPLHF. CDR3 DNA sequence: TGTGCCAGTAGCCGTACGACCTATAATTCACCCCTCCACTTT. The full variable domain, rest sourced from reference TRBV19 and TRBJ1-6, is DGGITQSPKYLFRKEGQNVTLSCEQNLNHDAMYWYRQDPGQGLRLIYYSQIVNDFQKGDIAEGYSVSREKKESFPLTVTSAQKNPTAFYLCASSRTTYNSPLHFGNGTRLTVT.

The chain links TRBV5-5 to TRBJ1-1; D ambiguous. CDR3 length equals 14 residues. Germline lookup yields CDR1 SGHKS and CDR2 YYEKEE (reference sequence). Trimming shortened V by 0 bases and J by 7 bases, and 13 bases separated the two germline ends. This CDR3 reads CASSLAAGRSEAFF. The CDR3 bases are TGTGCCAGCAGCTTGGCCGCAGGCAGGAGTGAAGCTTTCTTT.

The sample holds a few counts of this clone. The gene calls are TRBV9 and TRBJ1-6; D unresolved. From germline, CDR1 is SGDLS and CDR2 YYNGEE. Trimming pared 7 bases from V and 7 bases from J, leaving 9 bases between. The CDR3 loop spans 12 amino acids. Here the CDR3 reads CASSATNSPLHF. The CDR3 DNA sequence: TGTGCCAGCTCCGCTACGAATTCACCCCTCCACTTT.

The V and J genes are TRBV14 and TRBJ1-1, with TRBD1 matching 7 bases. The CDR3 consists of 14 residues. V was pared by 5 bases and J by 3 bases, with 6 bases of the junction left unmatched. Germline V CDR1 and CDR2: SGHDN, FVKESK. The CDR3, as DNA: TGTGCCAGCAGCTTTAGCCAGGGGGACACTGAAGCTTTCTTT. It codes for CASSFSQGDTEAFF. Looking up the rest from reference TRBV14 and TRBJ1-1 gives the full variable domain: EAGVTQFPSHSVIEKGQTVTLRCDPISGHDNLYWYRRVMGKEIKFLLHFVKESKQDESGMPNNRFLAERTGGTYSTLKVQPAELEDSGVYFCASSFSQGDTEAFFGQGTRLTVV.

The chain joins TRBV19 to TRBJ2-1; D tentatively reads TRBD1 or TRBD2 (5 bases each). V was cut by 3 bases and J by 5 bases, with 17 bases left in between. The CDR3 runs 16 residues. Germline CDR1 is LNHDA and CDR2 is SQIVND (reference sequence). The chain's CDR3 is CASSMGVDGANNEQFF. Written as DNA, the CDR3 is TGTGCCAGTAGTATGGGGGTCGATGGGGCAAACAATGAGCAGTTCTTC.

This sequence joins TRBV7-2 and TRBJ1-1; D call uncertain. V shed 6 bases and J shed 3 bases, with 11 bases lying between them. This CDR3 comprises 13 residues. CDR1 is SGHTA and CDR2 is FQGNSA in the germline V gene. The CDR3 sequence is CASSRTRDTEAFF. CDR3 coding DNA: TGTGCCAGCAGTCGTACCCGGGACACTGAAGCTTTCTTT.

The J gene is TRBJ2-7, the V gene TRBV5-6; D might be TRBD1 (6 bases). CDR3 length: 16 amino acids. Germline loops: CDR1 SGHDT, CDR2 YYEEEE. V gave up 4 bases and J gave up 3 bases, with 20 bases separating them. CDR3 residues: CASSQQGSGGYYEQYF. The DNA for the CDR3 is TGTGCCAGCAGCCAGCAGGGGTCCGGCGGCTACTACGAGCAGTACTTC. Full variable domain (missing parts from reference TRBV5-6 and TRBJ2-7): DAGVTQSPTHLIKTRGQQVTLRCSPKSGHDTVSWYQQALGQGPQFIFQYYEEEERQRGNFPDRFSGHQFPNYSSELNVNALLLGDSALYLCASSQQGSGGYYEQYFGPGTRLTVT.

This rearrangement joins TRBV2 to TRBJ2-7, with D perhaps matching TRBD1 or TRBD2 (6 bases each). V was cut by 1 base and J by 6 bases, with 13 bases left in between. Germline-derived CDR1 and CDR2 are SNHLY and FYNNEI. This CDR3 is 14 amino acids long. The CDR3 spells CASSEVIGGTEQYF. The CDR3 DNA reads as TGTGCCAGCAGTGAAGTGATAGGGGGGACCGAGCAGTACTTC.

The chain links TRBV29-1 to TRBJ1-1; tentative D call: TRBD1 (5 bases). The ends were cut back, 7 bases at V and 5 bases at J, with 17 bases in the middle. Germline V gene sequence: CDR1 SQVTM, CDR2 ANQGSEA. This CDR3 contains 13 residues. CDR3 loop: CSAPDYGGTEAFF. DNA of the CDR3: TGCAGCGCACCCGACTATGGGGGGACTGAAGCTTTCTTT.

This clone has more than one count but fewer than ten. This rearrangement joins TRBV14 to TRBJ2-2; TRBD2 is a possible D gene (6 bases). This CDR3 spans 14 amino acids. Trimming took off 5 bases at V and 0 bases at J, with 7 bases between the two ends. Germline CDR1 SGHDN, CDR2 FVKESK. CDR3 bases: TGTGCCAGCAGCGGGACTCCGAACACCGGGGAGCTGTTTTTT. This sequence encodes CASSGTPNTGELFF.

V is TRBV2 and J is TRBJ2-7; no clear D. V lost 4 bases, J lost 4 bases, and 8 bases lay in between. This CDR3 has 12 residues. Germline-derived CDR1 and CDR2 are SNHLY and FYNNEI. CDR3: CASSVARYEQYF. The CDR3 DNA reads TGTGCCAGCAGTGTGGCACGGTACGAGCAGTACTTC. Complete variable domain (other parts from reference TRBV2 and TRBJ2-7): EPEVTQTPSHQVTQMGQEVILRCVPISNHLYFYWYRQILGQKVEFLVSFYNNEISEKSEIFDDQFSVERPDGSNFTLKIRSTKLEDSAMYFCASSVARYEQYFGPGTRLTVT.

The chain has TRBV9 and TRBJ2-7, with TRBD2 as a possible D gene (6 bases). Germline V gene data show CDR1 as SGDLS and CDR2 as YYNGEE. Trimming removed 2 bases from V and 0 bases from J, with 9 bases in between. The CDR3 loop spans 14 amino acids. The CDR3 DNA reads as TGTGCCAGCAGCGTGGGGGGATTCTCCTACGAGCAGTACTTC. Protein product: CASSVGGFSYEQYF.

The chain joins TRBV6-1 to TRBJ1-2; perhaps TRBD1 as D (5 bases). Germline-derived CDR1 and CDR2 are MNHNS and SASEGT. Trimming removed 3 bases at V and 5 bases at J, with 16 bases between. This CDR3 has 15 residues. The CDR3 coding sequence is TGTGCCAGCAGTGACCCCGACAGAAGTTTGTATGGCTACACCTTC. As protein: CASSDPDRSLYGYTF.

CDR3 DNA sequence: TGTGCCAGCTCACCTACGCACGACACAGCTGGCGTCCTGACTTTC. It translates to CASSPTHDTAGVLTF. J is TRBJ2-6 and V is TRBV18; D is undetermined. V was pared by 3 bases and J by 12 bases, with 18 bases between. The CDR3 loop spans 15 amino acids. Germline V gene data show CDR1 as KGHSH and CDR2 as LQKENI.

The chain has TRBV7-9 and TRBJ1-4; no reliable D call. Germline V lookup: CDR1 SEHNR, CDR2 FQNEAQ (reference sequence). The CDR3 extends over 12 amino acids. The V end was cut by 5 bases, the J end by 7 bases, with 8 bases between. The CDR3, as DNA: TGTGCCAGCAGCAAAGGAAGTGAAAAACTGTTTTTT. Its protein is CASSKGSEKLFF.

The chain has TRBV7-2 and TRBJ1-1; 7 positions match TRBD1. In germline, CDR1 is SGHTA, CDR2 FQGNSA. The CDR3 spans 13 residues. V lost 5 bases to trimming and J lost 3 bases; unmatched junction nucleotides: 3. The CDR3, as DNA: TGTGCCAGCAGCCGGGGACAGTACACTGAAGCTTTCTTT. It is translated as CASSRGQYTEAFF. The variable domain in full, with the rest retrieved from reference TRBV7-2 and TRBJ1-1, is GAGVSQSPSNKVTEKGKDVELRCDPISGHTALYWYRQSLGQGLEFLIYFQGNSAPDKSGLPSDRFSAERTGGSVSTLTIQRTQQEDSAVYLCASSRGQYTEAFFGQGTRLTVV.

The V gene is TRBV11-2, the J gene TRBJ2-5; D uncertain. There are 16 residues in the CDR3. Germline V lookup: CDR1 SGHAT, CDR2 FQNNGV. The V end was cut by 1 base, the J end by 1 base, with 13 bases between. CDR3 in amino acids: CASSLGRRPFQETQYF. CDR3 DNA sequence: TGTGCCAGCAGCTTAGGACGTAGACCGTTCCAAGAGACCCAGTACTTC.

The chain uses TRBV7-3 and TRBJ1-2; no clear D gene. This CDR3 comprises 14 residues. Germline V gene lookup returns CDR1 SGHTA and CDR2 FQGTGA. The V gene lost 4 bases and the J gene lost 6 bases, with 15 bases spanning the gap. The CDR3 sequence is CASSWDIDGDGYTF. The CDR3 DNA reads TGTGCCAGCAGCTGGGATATCGATGGGGATGGCTACACCTTC.

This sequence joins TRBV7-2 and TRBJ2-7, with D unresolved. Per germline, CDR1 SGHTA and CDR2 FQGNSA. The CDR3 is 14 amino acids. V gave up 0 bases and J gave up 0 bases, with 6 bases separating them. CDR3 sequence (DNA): TGTGCCAGCAGCTTAGCGGGCGGCTCCTACGAGCAGTACTTC. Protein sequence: CASSLAGGSYEQYF. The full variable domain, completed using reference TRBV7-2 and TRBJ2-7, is GAGVSQSPSNKVTEKGKDVELRCDPISGHTALYWYRQSLGQGLEFLIYFQGNSAPDKSGLPSDRFSAERTGGSVSTLTIQRTQQEDSAVYLCASSLAGGSYEQYFGPGTRLTVT.